A single sample gave rise to the 8 T cell receptor beta chains below, sequenced in a study of early T cells in non-severe SARS-CoV-2 infection. TCRdb processed the 5' RACE reads anew with MiXCR; each CDR3 protein has one entry. The data contain 90,000 to 120,000 distinct CDR3 sequences, more than 9.5% of them singletons. The sequencing sample was made of whole blood. These receptors originate from an adult who was a healthcare worker with PCR-confirmed SARS-CoV-2 infection or an uninfected control (not recorded which).

V usage is TRBV20-1 and J usage is TRBJ1-1, with 7 nucleotides matching TRBD1. Germline V CDR1 and CDR2: DFQATT, SNEGSKA (reference sequence). The CDR3 runs to 14 residues. V lost 4 bases, J lost 5 bases, and 10 bases stayed unmatched. The CDR3 DNA reads TGCAGTGCTAAAACAGGGGCTGTTTGGACTGAAGCTTTCTTT. This translates into CSAKTGAVWTEAFF.

This clonotype was counted ten times or more. The V and J genes are TRBV20-1 and TRBJ1-6, with 9 nucleotides matching TRBD1. The length of the CDR3 is 17 residues. V lost 2 bases and J lost 0; bases outside the gene matches: 5. From germline, CDR1 is DFQATT and CDR2 SNEGSKA (reference sequence). CDR3 residues: CSARYRGPSSYNSPLHF. The CDR3, as DNA: TGCAGTGCTAGATACAGGGGGCCCAGCTCCTATAATTCACCCCTCCACTTT.

This clonotype was counted ten times or more. The rearrangement links TRBV7-9 to TRBJ2-1, with D possibly being TRBD2 (7 bases). CDR1 SEHNR and CDR2 FQNEAQ come from the germline V gene (reference sequence). The CDR3 runs to 12 residues. Trimming removed 2 bases from V and 15 bases from J, with 14 bases in between. CDR3 nucleotide sequence: TGTGCCAGCAGCTTATCGGGGGGCAAGCCGTTCTTC. Protein: CASSLSGGKPFF.

This clonotype has just a few counts. The chain employs TRBV29-1 and TRBJ2-1; TRBD2 matches 7 bases. The CDR3 covers 14 residues. V dropped 7 bases and J dropped 8; count of bases not matched to a gene: 14. The germline V gene encodes CDR1 SQVTM and CDR2 ANQGSEA. This chain's CDR3 is CSAAGLPPVDEQFF. For the CDR3, the DNA is TGCAGCGCCGCGGGACTACCCCCTGTGGATGAGCAGTTCTTC.

This clonotype was counted many times. V is TRBV20-1 and J is TRBJ2-7; a weak D match, TRBD1 (7 bases). The CDR3 extends over 16 amino acids. CDR1 is DFQATT and CDR2 is SNEGSKA in the germline V gene (reference sequence). V dropped 3 bases and J dropped 0 bases, with 18 bases sitting between them. The CDR3 region has the DNA TGCAGTGCTAGGGGAGGAAACAGGGGAAGCTCCTACGAGCAGTACTTC. This sequence encodes CSARGGNRGSSYEQYF.

This chain joins TRBV4-3 and TRBJ2-2; 10 nucleotides match TRBD2. V lost 3 bases to trimming and J lost 4 bases; unmatched junction nucleotides: 11. Germline CDR1 LGHNA, CDR2 YSLEER. The CDR3 is 18 residues long. The CDR3 protein is CASSHPSGRGGGTGELFF. The CDR3 bases are TGCGCCAGCAGCCATCCTAGCGGGAGAGGAGGGGGCACCGGGGAGCTGTTTTTT.

The DNA of the CDR3 is TGTGCCAGCAGACTCCGGAGCGGGAATGGCTACACCTTC. As protein: CASRLRSGNGYTF. The rearrangement uses TRBV28 and TRBJ1-2; D is unresolved. Trimming took 6 bases from V and 6 from J, leaving 14 bases between them. CDR3 length equals 13 residues. CDR1 and CDR2 (germline): MDHEN, SYDVKM.

The rearrangement joins TRBV12-3 or TRBV12-4 to TRBJ2-7; D ambiguous. The CDR3 totals 11 residues. Trimming pared 6 bases from V and 7 bases from J, leaving 10 bases between. CDR3: CASSAGWEQYF. As DNA, the CDR3 is TGTGCCAGCAGCGCCGGATGGGAGCAGTACTTC.